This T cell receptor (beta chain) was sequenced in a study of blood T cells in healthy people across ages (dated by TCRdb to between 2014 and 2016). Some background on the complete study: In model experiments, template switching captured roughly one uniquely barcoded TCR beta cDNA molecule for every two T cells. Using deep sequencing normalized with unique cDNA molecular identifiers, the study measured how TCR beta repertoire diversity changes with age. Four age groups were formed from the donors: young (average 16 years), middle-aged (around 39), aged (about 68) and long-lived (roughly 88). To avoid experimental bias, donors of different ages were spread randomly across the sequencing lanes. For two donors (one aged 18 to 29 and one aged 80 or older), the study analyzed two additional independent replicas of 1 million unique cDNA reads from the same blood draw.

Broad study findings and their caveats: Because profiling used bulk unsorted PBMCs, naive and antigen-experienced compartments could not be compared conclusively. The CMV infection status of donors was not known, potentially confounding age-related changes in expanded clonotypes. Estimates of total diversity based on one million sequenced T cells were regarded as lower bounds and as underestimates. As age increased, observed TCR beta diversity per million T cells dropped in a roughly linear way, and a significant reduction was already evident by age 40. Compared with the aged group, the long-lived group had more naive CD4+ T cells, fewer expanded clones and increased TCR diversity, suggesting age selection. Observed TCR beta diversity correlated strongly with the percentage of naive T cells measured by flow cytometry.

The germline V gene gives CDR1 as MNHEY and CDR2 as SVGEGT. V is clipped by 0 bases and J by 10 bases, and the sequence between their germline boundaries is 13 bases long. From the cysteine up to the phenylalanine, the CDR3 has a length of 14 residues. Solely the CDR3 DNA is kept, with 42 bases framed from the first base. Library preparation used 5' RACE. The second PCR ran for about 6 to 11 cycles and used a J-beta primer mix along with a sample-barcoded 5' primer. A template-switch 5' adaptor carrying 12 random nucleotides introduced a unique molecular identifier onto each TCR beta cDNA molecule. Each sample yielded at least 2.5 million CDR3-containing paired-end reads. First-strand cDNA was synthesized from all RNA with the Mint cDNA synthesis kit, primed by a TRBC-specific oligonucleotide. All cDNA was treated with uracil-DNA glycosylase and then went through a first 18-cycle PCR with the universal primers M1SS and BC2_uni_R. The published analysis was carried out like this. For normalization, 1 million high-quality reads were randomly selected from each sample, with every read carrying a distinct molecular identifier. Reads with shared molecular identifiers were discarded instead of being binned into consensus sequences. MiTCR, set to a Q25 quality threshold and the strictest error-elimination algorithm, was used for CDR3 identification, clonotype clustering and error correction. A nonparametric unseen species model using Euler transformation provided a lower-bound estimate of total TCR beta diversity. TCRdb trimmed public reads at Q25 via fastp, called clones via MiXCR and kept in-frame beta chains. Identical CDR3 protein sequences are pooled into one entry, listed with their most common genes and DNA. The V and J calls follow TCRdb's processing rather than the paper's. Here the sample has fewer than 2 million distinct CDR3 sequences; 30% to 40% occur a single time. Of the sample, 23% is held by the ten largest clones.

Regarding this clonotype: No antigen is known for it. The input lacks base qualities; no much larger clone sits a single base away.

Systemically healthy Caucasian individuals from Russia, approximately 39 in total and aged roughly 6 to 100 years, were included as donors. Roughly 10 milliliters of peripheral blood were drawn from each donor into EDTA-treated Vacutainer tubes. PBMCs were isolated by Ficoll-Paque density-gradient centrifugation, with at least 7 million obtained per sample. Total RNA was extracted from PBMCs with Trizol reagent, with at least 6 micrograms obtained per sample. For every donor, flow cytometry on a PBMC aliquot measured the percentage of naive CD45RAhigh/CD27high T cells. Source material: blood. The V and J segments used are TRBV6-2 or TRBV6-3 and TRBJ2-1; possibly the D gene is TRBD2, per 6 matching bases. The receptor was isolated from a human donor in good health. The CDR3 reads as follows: CASSYSGGWREQFF. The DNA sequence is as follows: TGTGCCAGCAGTTACTCGGGGGGTTGGAGGGAGCAGTTCTTC.